This TCR beta chain emerged from a study of cytomegalovirus exposure and HLA in healthy donors. The assay was immunoSEQ multiplex PCR, and TCRdb's table has in-frame clones only and misses some. The sample contains roughly 250,000 clones, around 88% of which appear only once. CDR1 is GTSNPN, CDR2 SVGIG, per germline (reference sequence). This CDR3 region has 13 residues. V was shortened by 5 bases and J by 1 base, with 11 bases between the two germline ends. V and J are TRBV30 and TRBJ1-1; the D is unclear. The sequenced material came from PBMCs. This TCR derives from a woman in her thirties in good health and CMV-seropositive. CDR3: CAWVSTGNTEAFF. CDR3 DNA: TGTGCCTGGGTCTCAACTGGGAACACTGAAGCTTTCTTT.